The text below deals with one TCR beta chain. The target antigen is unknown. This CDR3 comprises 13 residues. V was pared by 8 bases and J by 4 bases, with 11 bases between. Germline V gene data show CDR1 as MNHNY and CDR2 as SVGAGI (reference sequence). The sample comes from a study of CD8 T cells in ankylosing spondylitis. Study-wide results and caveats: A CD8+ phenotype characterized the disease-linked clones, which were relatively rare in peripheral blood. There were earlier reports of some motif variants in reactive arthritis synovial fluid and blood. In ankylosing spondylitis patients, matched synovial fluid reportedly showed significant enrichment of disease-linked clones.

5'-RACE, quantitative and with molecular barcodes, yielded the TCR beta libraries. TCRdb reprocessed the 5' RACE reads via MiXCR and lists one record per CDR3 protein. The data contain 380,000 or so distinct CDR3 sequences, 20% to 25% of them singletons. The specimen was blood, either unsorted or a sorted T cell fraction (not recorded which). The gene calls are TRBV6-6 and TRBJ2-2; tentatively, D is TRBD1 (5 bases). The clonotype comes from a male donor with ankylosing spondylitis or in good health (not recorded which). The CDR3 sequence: CASLREATGELFF. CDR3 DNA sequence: TGTGCCAGCCTCAGGGAAGCCACCGGGGAGCTGTTTTTT.